The 20 T cell receptor beta chains presented below share a single source sample, sequenced in a study of cytomegalovirus exposure and HLA in healthy donors. Both 60 Vbeta primers and 13 Jbeta primers went into the PCR. Libraries were prepared by immunoSEQ multiplex PCR; TCRdb keeps only in-frame clonotypes and omits some of them. Altogether about 230,000 clones are present, 70% to 90% being singletons, with the ten largest covering about 0.22%. The sequenced sample consisted of PBMCs. These receptors were collected from a girl aged 2 to 9 in good health and CMV-seronegative.

The chain links TRBV7-4 to TRBJ2-4; D unresolved. The CDR3 loop spans 14 amino acids. V was cut by 2 bases and J by 4 bases, with 9 bases left in between. Germline CDR1 reads SGHVT; CDR2 reads SQSDAQ. DNA of the CDR3: TGTGCCAGCAGCTTAAGTGTACAGAAAAACATTCAGTACTTC. This sequence encodes CASSLSVQKNIQYF.

The chain links TRBV29-1 to TRBJ2-7; 9 bases line up with TRBD1. Trimming removed 6 bases from V and 3 bases from J; junction bases left unmatched: 6. The CDR3 spans 13 residues. Per germline, CDR1 SQVTM and CDR2 ANQGSEA. This CDR3 is CSVLTGGHYEQYF. CDR3 DNA: TGCAGCGTCTTGACAGGGGGTCACTACGAGCAGTACTTC.

In this sample, this clone turned up once. The chain uses TRBV27 and TRBJ1-2; a possible D gene is TRBD1 (6 bases). Trimming removed 4 bases from V and 4 bases from J, with 19 bases in between. Germline V gene sequence: CDR1 MNHEY, CDR2 SMNVEV (reference sequence). This CDR3 is built from 16 residues. The CDR3 loop reads CASSSRPGTPIYGYTF. The CDR3 DNA reads as TGTGCCAGCAGTTCCCGCCCCGGGACACCGATCTATGGCTACACCTTC.

The rearrangement links TRBV6-1 to TRBJ2-7; D uncertain. Germline CDR1 reads MNHNS; CDR2 reads SASEGT. V gave up 8 bases and J gave up 4 bases, with 9 bases separating them. The CDR3 is made up of 11 amino acids. CDR3 amino acids: CASSRSYEQYF. The CDR3 nucleotides read TGTGCCAGCTCCCGCAGTTACGAGCAGTACTTC.

The J gene is TRBJ1-2, the V gene TRBV6-5; 8 nucleotides agree with TRBD1. Per the germline V gene, CDR1 is MNHEY and CDR2 is SVGAGI. The CDR3 length is 14 residues. Trimming cost V 2 bases and J 8 bases; bases outside gene matches: 7. DNA of the CDR3: TGTGCCAGCAGTTACCAGACAGGGGTGGGAGGCTACACCTTC. Its protein product is CASSYQTGVGGYTF.

The rearrangement links TRBV7-3 to TRBJ1-1; TRBD1 aligns across 11 bases. This CDR3 has 15 residues. V trimming: 4 bases; J trimming: 4 bases; junction bases outside the gene matches: 5. Germline-derived CDR1 and CDR2 are SGHTA and FQGTGA. The CDR3 region is CASSSDRGPSTEAFF. CDR3 DNA: TGTGCCAGCAGCTCGGACAGGGGGCCGTCCACTGAAGCTTTCTTT. Using reference TRBV7-3 and TRBJ1-1 for the parts outside the CDR3, the full variable domain is GAGVSQTPSNKVTEKGKYVELRCDPISGHTALYWYRQSLGQGPEFLIYFQGTGAADDSGLPNDRFFAVRPEGSVSTLKIQRTERGDSAVYLCASSSDRGPSTEAFFGQGTRLTVV.

V gene TRBV19 combines with J gene TRBJ1-5; 7 bases are a match to TRBD1. Trimming cost V 4 bases and J 7 bases; bases outside gene matches: 13. The CDR3 contains 16 residues. Germline V gives CDR1 LNHDA, CDR2 SQIVND (reference sequence). As DNA, the CDR3 is TGTGCCAGTAGTAAGCCGACAGGGAAGAGGAGGCAGCCCCAGCATTTT. It translates to CASSKPTGKRRQPQHF. The entire variable domain, with the rest obtained from reference TRBV19 and TRBJ1-5, is as follows: DGGITQSPKYLFRKEGQNVTLSCEQNLNHDAMYWYRQDPGQGLRLIYYSQIVNDFQKGDIAEGYSVSREKKESFPLTVTSAQKNPTAFYLCASSKPTGKRRQPQHFGDGTRLSIL.

Worth noting for this clone: Other DNA sequences from this sample encode an identical CDR3 as well. V gene TRBV30 combines with J gene TRBJ1-1; no reliable D call. V was cut by 2 bases and J by 0 bases, with 4 bases left in between. There are 12 residues in the CDR3. Germline V CDR1 and CDR2: GTSNPN, SVGIG (reference sequence). Here the CDR3 reads CAWSPVNTEAFF. In DNA form, the CDR3 reads TGTGCCTGGAGTCCCGTGAACACTGAAGCTTTCTTT. The variable domain in full, with the rest retrieved from reference TRBV30 and TRBJ1-1, is SQTIHQWPATLVQPVGSPLSLECTVEGTSNPNLYWYRQAAGRGLQLLFYSVGIGQISSEVPQNLSASRPQDRQFILSSKKLLLSDSGFYLCAWSPVNTEAFFGQGTRLTVV.

As for this clone: The germline gene is not matched at one end of the junction; a read error may be the cause. The genes are TRBV9 and TRBJ1-6; 11 bases align to TRBD1. The CDR3 sequence is 14 residues long. Germline CDR1 and CDR2: SGDLS and YYNGEE. In nucleotides, the CDR3 is TGTGCCAGCAGCCCAGGGACAGGGGGTTCACTCCTCCACTTT. Its protein product is CASSPGTGGSLLHF.

This clone was found once. This chain links TRBV27 with TRBJ1-1; tentative D call: TRBD1 (6 bases). The CDR3 covers 13 residues. V lost 6 bases and J lost 0, with 8 bases in between. CDR1 is MNHEY and CDR2 is SMNVEV in the germline V gene (reference sequence). This CDR3 is CASSSGVNTEAFF. As DNA, the CDR3 is TGTGCCAGCAGCTCAGGGGTGAACACTGAAGCTTTCTTT.

The chain joins TRBV5-6 to TRBJ2-7; 7 positions agree with TRBD1. V lost 3 bases and J lost 2; bases outside the gene matches: 8. Germline V lookup: CDR1 SGHDT, CDR2 YYEEEE. CDR3 length: 15 residues. This chain's CDR3 is CASSSLDRVPYEQYF. Written as DNA, the CDR3 is TGTGCCAGCAGCTCCCTCGACAGGGTACCCTACGAGCAGTACTTC.

In DNA form, the CDR3 reads TGTGCCAGCACCCCGGGGGGTGCACGCTCCTACAATGAGCAGTTCTTC. Translated, it gives CASTPGGARSYNEQFF. The chain links TRBV27 to TRBJ2-1; 7 bases map to TRBD2. The CDR3 covers 16 residues. The germline V gene has CDR1 MNHEY and CDR2 SMNVEV (reference sequence). Trimming took 7 bases from V and 0 from J; bases not matched to a gene: 9.

This chain joins TRBV2 and TRBJ2-7, with D uncertain. The CDR3 length is 13 residues. Germline CDR1 and CDR2: SNHLY and FYNNEI. V dropped 2 bases and J dropped 5 bases, with 10 bases sitting between them. The CDR3 bases are TGTGCCAGCAGTGAACCAAATCTACACGAGCAGTACTTC. Translated: CASSEPNLHEQYF.

V is TRBV7-9 and J is TRBJ2-7, with 12 bases that match TRBD1. Germline CDR1 SEHNR, CDR2 FQNEAQ (reference sequence). The CDR3 extends over 16 amino acids. Trimming at V came to 8 bases and at J to 4 bases, leaving 12 bases not matched to a gene. The CDR3 region has the DNA TGTGCCAGCCACCCACTCCGGGACAGGGGGCCTTACGAGCAGTACTTC. As protein: CASHPLRDRGPYEQYF.

The chain links TRBV27 to TRBJ1-4; 10 positions agree with TRBD1. The CDR3 has 16 amino acids. V dropped 3 bases and J dropped 6; count of bases not matched to a gene: 7. The germline gives CDR1 MNHEY, CDR2 SMNVEV (reference sequence). CDR3 bases: TGTGCCAGCAGTTTGACCCCCGGGACAGGGGATGAAAAACTGTTTTTT. Translation gives CASSLTPGTGDEKLFF.

This clone was recorded once. The genes are TRBV19 and TRBJ1-2; D is unclear. CDR3 length equals 13 residues. Germline values: CDR1 LNHDA, CDR2 SQIVND (reference sequence). Trimming took off 2 bases at V and 8 bases at J, with 12 bases between the two ends. The CDR3 is CASSIWQMAGYTF. The CDR3 coding sequence is TGTGCCAGTAGTATATGGCAAATGGCCGGCTACACCTTC.

J is TRBJ2-3 and V is TRBV5-4; possibly TRBD2 for D (6 bases). The CDR3 sequence is 14 residues long. CDR1 and CDR2 from the germline V gene are SGHNT and YYREEE (reference sequence). The ends were cut back, 0 bases at V and 4 bases at J, with 9 bases in the middle. CDR3 loop: CASSLATGADTQYF. The CDR3 DNA follows: TGTGCCAGCAGCTTGGCCACGGGGGCAGATACGCAGTATTTT.

J is TRBJ2-7 and V is TRBV5-1, with a possible D match to TRBD2 (6 bases). The V end lost 4 bases, the J end lost 3 bases, and 14 bases lay between the germline ends. Per germline, CDR1 SGHRS and CDR2 YFSETQ. The CDR3 runs to 14 residues. CDR3 protein: CASSPGTPFYEQYF. CDR3 nucleotide sequence: TGCGCCAGCAGCCCCGGGACTCCCTTCTACGAGCAGTACTTC.

The chain combines TRBV11-3 with TRBJ1-2, with a weak D call TRBD1 (5 bases). V lost 2 bases, J lost 0 bases, and 13 bases lay in between. Germline CDR1 and CDR2: SGHNT and YENEEA. This CDR3 is built from 16 residues. The CDR3 bases are TGTGCCAGCAGCTTACAGGGTGGGCGAGCTAACTATGGCTACACCTTC. Protein: CASSLQGGRANYGYTF.

This chain uses TRBV6-5 with TRBJ1-6; tentatively, D is TRBD1 (5 bases). This CDR3 spans 15 amino acids. Per germline, CDR1 MNHEY and CDR2 SVGAGI. V was clipped by 4 bases and J by 2 bases, with 9 bases between them. Written as DNA, the CDR3 is TGTGCCAGCAGTTTCCAGGACACCTATAATTCACCCCTCCACTTT. This translates into CASSFQDTYNSPLHF.